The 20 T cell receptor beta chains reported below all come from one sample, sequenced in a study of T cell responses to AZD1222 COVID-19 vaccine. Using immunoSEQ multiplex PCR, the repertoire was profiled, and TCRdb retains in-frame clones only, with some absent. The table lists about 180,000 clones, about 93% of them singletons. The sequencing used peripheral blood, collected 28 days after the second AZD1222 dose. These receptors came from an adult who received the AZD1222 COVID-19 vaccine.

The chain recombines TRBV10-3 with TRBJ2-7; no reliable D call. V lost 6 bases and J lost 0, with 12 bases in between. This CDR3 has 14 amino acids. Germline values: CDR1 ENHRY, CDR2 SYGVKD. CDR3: CAISPQVNSYEQYF. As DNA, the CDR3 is TGTGCCATCAGCCCTCAGGTGAACTCCTACGAGCAGTACTTC.

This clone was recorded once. CDR3 nucleotides: TGTGCCAGCAGCGTAGCTTTGGTCTCCGGGGCCGGAAACACCATATATTTT. Translating it yields CASSVALVSGAGNTIYF. V usage is TRBV9 and J usage is TRBJ1-3; D possibly corresponds to TRBD1 (5 bases). The CDR3 is made up of 17 amino acids. The germline V and J ends were trimmed by 0 bases and 4 bases, with 17 bases remaining between them. Per the germline V gene, CDR1 is SGDLS and CDR2 is YYNGEE.

The CDR3 protein is CASSLASSRAKNIQYF. The CDR3 nucleotides are TGCGCCAGCAGCTTGGCAAGCTCCCGCGCCAAAAACATTCAGTACTTC. V and J are TRBV5-1 and TRBJ2-4; no firm D call. CDR3 size: 16 residues. Germline V lookup: CDR1 SGHRS, CDR2 YFSETQ. V dropped 0 bases and J dropped 1 base, with 11 bases sitting between them.

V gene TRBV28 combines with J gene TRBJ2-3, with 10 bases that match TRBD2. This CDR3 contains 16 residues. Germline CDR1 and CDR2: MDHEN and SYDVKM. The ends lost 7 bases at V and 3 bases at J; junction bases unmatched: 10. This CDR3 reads CASTPPLAGGTDTQYF. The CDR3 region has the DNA TGTGCCAGCACCCCTCCCTTAGCGGGAGGAACAGATACGCAGTATTTT.

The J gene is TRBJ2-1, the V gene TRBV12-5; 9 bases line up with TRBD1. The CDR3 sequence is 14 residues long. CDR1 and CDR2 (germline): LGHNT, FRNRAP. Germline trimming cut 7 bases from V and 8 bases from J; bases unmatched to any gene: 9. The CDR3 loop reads CASETGTGRDEQFF. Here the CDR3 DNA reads TGTGCTAGTGAAACCGGGACAGGGAGGGATGAGCAGTTCTTC. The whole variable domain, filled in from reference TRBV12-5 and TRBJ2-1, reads DARVTQTPRHKVTEMGQEVTMRCQPILGHNTVFWYRQTMMQGLELLAYFRNRAPLDDSGMPKDRFSAEMPDATLATLKIQPSEPRDSAVYFCASETGTGRDEQFFGPGTRLTVL.

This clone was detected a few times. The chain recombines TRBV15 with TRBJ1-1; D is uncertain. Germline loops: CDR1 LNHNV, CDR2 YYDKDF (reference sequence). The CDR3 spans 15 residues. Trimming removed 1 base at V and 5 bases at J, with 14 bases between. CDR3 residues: CATSRGGGVGTEAFF. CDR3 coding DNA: TGTGCCACCAGCAGAGGTGGCGGGGTCGGTACTGAAGCTTTCTTT.

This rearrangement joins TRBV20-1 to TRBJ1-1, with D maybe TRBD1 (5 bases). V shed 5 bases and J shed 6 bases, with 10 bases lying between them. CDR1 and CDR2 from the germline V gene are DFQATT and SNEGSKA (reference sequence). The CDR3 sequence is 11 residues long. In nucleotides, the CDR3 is TGCAGTGCTGGGGGGTACCCTGAAGCTTTCTTT. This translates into CSAGGYPEAFF.

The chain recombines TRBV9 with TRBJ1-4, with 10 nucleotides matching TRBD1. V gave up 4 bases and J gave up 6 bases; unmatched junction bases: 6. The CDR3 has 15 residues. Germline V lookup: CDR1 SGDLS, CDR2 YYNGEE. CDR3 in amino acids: CASSPRQGAYEKLFF. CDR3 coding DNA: TGTGCCAGCAGCCCACGACAGGGGGCTTATGAAAAACTGTTTTTT. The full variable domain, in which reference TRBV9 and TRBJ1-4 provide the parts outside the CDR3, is DSGVTQTPKHLITATGQRVTLRCSPRSGDLSVYWYQQSLDQGLQFLIQYYNGEERAKGNILERFSAQQFPDLHSELNLSSLELGDSALYFCASSPRQGAYEKLFFGSGTQLSVL.

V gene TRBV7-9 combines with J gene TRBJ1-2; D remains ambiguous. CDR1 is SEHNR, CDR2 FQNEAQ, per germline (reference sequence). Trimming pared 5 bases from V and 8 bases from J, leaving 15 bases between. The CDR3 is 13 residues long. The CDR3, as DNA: TGTGCCAGCAGCGCCCCTAGTACGCTAGGCTACACCTTC. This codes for CASSAPSTLGYTF.

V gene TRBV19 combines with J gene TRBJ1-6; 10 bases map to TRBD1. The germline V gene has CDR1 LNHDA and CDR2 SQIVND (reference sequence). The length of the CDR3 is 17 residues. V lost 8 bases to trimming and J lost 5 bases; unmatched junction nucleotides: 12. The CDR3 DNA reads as TGTGCCAGTCGCAAGGGAACCGGGACAGGGGATAATTCACCCCTCCACTTT. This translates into CASRKGTGTGDNSPLHF. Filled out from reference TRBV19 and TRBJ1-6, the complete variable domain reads DGGITQSPKYLFRKEGQNVTLSCEQNLNHDAMYWYRQDPGQGLRLIYYSQIVNDFQKGDIAEGYSVSREKKESFPLTVTSAQKNPTAFYLCASRKGTGTGDNSPLHFGNGTRLTVT.

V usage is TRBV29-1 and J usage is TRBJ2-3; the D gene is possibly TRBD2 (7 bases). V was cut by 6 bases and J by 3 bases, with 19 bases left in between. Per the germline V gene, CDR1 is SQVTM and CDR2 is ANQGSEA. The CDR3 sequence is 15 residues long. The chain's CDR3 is CSVKRGSAGTDTQYF. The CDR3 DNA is TGCAGCGTCAAAAGGGGGTCAGCGGGGACAGATACGCAGTATTTT.

DNA of the CDR3: TGTGCCAGCAGTGAACAGGGCGAGGTTAATGAAAAACTGTTTTTT. As protein: CASSEQGEVNEKLFF. The chain links TRBV28 to TRBJ1-4; maybe TRBD1 (6 bases). The V and J ends lost 5 bases and 4 bases respectively, with 14 bases between them. Germline CDR1 MDHEN, CDR2 SYDVKM. The CDR3 has 15 amino acids.

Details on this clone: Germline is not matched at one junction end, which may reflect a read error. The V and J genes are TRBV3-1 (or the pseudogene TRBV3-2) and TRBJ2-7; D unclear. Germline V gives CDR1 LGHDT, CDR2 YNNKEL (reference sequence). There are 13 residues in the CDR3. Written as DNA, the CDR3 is TGTGCCAGCAGTCAAGATCCTACTTACGAGCAGTACTTC. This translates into CASSQDPTYEQYF.

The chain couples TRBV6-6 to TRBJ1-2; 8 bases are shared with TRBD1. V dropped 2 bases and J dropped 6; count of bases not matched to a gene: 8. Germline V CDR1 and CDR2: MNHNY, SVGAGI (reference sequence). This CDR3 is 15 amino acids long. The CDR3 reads CASSYRSGGYDGYTF. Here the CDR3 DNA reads TGTGCCAGCAGTTACCGTTCAGGGGGCTACGATGGCTACACCTTC.

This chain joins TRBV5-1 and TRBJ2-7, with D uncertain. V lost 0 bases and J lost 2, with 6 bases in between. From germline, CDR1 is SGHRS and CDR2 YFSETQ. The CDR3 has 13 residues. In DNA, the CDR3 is TGCGCCAGCAGCTTGGGCGTAGCCTACGAGCAGTACTTC. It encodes CASSLGVAYEQYF.

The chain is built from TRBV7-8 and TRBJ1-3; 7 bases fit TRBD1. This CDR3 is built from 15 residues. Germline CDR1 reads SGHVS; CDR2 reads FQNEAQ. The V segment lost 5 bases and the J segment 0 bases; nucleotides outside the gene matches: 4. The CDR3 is CASSPTGISGNTIYF. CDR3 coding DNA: TGTGCCAGCAGCCCGACAGGGATCTCTGGAAACACCATATATTTT.

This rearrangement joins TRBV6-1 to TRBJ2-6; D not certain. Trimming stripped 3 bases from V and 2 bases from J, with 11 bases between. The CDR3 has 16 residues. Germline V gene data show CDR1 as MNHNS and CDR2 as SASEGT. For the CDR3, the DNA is TGTGCCAGCAGTGAGCCCAGGCCTGCTGGGGCCAACGTCCTGACTTTC. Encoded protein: CASSEPRPAGANVLTF.

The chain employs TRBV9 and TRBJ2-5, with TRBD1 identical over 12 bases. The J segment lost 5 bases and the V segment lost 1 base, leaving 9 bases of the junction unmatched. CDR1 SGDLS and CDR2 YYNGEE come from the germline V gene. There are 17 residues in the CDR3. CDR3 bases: TGTGCCAGCAGCGTATCCCTTGGGACAGGGGGCCAGGAGACCCAGTACTTC. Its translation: CASSVSLGTGGQETQYF.

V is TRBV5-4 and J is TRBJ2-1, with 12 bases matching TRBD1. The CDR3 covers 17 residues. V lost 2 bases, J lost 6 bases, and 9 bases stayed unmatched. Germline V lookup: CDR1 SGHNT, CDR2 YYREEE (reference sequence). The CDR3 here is CASSFARGQGAGNEQFF. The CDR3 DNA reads TGTGCCAGCAGCTTCGCGCGGGGACAGGGGGCTGGCAATGAGCAGTTCTTC.

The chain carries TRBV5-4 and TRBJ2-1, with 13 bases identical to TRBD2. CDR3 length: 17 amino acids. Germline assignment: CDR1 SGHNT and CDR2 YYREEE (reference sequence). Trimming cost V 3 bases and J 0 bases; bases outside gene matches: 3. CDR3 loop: CASSSGLAGASYNEQFF. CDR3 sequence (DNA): TGTGCCAGCAGCTCTGGACTAGCGGGGGCCTCCTACAATGAGCAGTTCTTC.